A selection of T cell receptor beta chains follows, all from one sample in a study of blood T cell repertoires in COVID-19. Profiling relied on immunoSEQ multiplex PCR, and the TCRdb table lists in-frame clones only, not all of them. The sample has about 120,000 clones; about four fifths are singletons. The source material was peripheral blood. Receptors originate from a human donor in a cohort sampled during active COVID-19. Both conserved end residues are part of each CDR3. Fields, in order: V gene, clone size, J gene, D gene, CDR3 DNA, CDR3 protein. D genes are given only for firm matches. Where a row states a size, it is once, few, many or the class of an expanded clone; other rows omit it.

>TRBV2|NA|TRBJ2-7|NA
TGTGCCAGCAGTGGACAGTCCCTCTACGAGCAGTACTTC
CASSGQSLYEQYF
>TRBV5-6|NA|TRBJ1-5|TRBD1
TGTGCCAGCAGAAAGGGGGCCTCCGGGTTCAATCAGCCCCAGCATTTT
CASRKGASGFNQPQHF
>TRBV24-1|few|TRBJ1-6|NA
TGTGCCACCAGTGACTCGGGACACTACCTCCACTTT
CATSDSGHYLHF
>TRBV5-1|NA|TRBJ2-3|TRBD1
TGCGCCAGCAGCTTGGGAGGAACAGGGGCCACAGATACGCAGTATTTT
CASSLGGTGATDTQYF
>TRBV5-5|NA|TRBJ2-5|TRBD1
TGTGCCAGCAGCCAAGGGACAGGGGGAGAGACCCAGTACTTC
CASSQGTGGETQYF
>TRBV6-2/TRBV6-3|NA|TRBJ1-3|NA
TGTGCCAGCAGTTACTCCCTCGGTGAGGACTCAGGAAACACCATATATTTT
CASSYSLGEDSGNTIYF
>TRBV19|NA|TRBJ1-2|NA
TGTGCCAGTGACGGGGGGGGCGCCGATGGCTACACCTTC
CASDGGGADGYTF
>TRBV9|once|TRBJ1-1|NA
TGTGCCAGCAGCCGACAGGACATGAACACTGAAGCTTTCTTT
CASSRQDMNTEAFF
>TRBV6-5|NA|TRBJ1-4|NA
TGTGCCAGCAGTCCCATAGCTAATGAAAAACTGTTTTTT
CASSPIANEKLFF
>TRBV30|NA|TRBJ2-3|TRBD2
TGTGCCTGGAGTGTAAGAAGGATTGGCGGGAGTGATACGCAGTATTTT
CAWSVRRIGGSDTQYF
>TRBV20-1|NA|TRBJ2-7|NA
TGCAGTGCTAGAGGGAGCTACGAGCAGTACTTC
CSARGSYEQYF
>TRBV9|NA|TRBJ2-5|TRBD1
TGTGCCAGCAGCGTAGGGATGGGGGACAGCCAAGAGACCCAGTACTTC
CASSVGMGDSQETQYF
>TRBV7-9|NA|TRBJ1-2|TRBD1
TGTGCCAGCAGCTTGGCGGGACAGAACTATGGCTACACCTTC
CASSLAGQNYGYTF
>TRBV13|NA|TRBJ1-6|TRBD1
TGTGCCAGCAGCCCAGGACAGGGGGCTTTCTCACCCCTCCACTTT
CASSPGQGAFSPLHF
>TRBV20-1|NA|TRBJ1-1|NA
TGCAGTGCTAGCTCACTTGAAGCTTTCTTT
CSASSLEAFF
>TRBV6-2/TRBV6-3|NA|TRBJ2-7|NA
TGTGCCAGCAGCGAGAGGTTCAGGAGGAACGAGCAGTACTTC
CASSERFRRNEQYF
>TRBV28|NA|TRBJ2-7|NA
TGTGCCAGCAGTTTGGGGCCTCTGTACGAGCAGTACTTC
CASSLGPLYEQYF
>TRBV18|NA|TRBJ1-3|NA
TGTGCCAGCTCAATCGGGACACCTGGAAACACCATATATTTT
CASSIGTPGNTIYF
>TRBV29-1|few|TRBJ1-3|NA
TGCAGCGTTGACAGTCACTCTGGAAACACCATATATTTT
CSVDSHSGNTIYF
>TRBV19|NA|TRBJ1-4|NA
TGTGCCAGTAGTCTCCGGGGAATACTTCCTGAAAAACTGTTTTTT
CASSLRGILPEKLFF